The table lists the clone carrying this T cell receptor beta chain with a count of one. Authors' processing steps: Estimation of nucleated cell counts was performed using reference gene primer amplification. Sequencing used immunoSEQ multiplex PCR; TCRdb keeps in-frame clones, though not all of them. That table supplies the V and J calls and clone size; D and trimming were determined from the DNA. The sample records a few hundred thousand clones, 80% to 90% being singletons. This sample is drawn from a study of blood T cell repertoires in COVID-19. Study information: The United States, Italy and Spain were the sources of the acute and convalescent COVID-19 samples.

Living in 25 or so US areas, the participants were between roughly 18 and 90 years of age. The specimen was PBMCs or T cells enriched from blood (not recorded which). The receptor was derived from a woman aged 30 to 39 who had recovered from COVID-19.

The CDR3 DNA follows: TGTGCCAGCAGCCAGGGGGGTTCCCGGGAACTTCATTTT. Its translation: CASSQGGSRELHF. The chain couples TRBV7-6 to TRBJ1-5, with 7 bases aligning to TRBD1. The CDR3 contains 13 residues. J gave up 16 bases and V 5 bases, and 14 bases lay outside the gene matches. The germline V gene has CDR1 SGHVS and CDR2 FNYEAQ.